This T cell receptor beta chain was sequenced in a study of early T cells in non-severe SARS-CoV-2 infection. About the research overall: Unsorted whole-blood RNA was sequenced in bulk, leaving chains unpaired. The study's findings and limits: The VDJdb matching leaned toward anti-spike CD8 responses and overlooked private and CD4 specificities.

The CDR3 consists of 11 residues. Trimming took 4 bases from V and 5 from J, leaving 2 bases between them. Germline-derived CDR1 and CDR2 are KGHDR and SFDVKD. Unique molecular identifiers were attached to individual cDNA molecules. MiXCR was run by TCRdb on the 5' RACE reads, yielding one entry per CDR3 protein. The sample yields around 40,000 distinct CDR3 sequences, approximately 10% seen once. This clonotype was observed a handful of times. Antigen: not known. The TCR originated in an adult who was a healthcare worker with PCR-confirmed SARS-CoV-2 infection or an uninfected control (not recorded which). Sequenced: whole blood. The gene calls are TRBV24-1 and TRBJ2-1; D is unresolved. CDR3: CATSEDNEQFF. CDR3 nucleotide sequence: TGTGCCACCAGTGAGGACAATGAGCAGTTCTTC.